The present TCR beta chain was sequenced within a study of shared clonotypes between healthy human individuals. Findings and caveats of the study: Donor scarcity curtailed the genetic and exposure-history diversity represented herein. Relative to memory subsets, naive subsets generally showed larger estimated richness.

The CDR3 is made up of 14 amino acids. Germline values: CDR1 ENHRY, CDR2 SYGVKD. Trimming took 4 bases from V and 3 from J; bases not matched to a gene: 2. The material for each subset, its genomic DNA, was split evenly across several immunoSEQ plates. TCRdb keeps only in-frame clones here, not all; method: immunoSEQ multiplex PCR. Of 2.3 million or so clones listed, approximately 93% are singletons. This clone has a single count. The antigen remains unidentified. Each of the donors was a healthy adult who was HIV-negative and had not had a recent acute infection or vaccination. The sequencing sample was made of naive CD4+ T cells from PBMCs. As to subset: CD45RA+ positively selected. The rearrangement joins TRBV10-3 to TRBJ1-4, with 7 bases lining up with TRBD1. This TCR was sampled from a young man in good health. Some clones in this sample may be carry-over from other donors' samples. CDR3 nucleotides: TGTGCCATCAGTGGGACAGGCGCTAATGAAAAACTGTTTTTT. This sequence encodes CAISGTGANEKLFF.